The rows below give T cell receptor beta chains drawn from one sample of a study of cytomegalovirus exposure and HLA in healthy donors. Produced via immunoSEQ multiplex PCR; TCRdb's table is partial and in-frame only. The sample carries about 150,000 clones, over 75% recorded once. Source material: PBMCs. These TCRs come from a man under 40 in good health. The CDR3 runs from the conserved cysteine through the conserved F or W. The D gene is left open where the match is weak. The size entry is marked missing in some rows and otherwise reads once, few, many or a size class.

clone size: -
V gene: TRBV7-2
J gene: TRBJ1-6
D gene: -
CDR3 DNA: TGTGCCAGCAGCTTGGACAGCCGTAATTCACCCCTCCACTTT
CDR3 protein: CASSLDSRNSPLHF

clone size: -
V gene: TRBV28
J gene: TRBJ2-7
D gene: -
CDR3 DNA: TGTGCCAGCAGTCTGAACCGGGAGCAGTACTTC
CDR3 protein: CASSLNREQYF

clone size: -
V gene: TRBV6-6
J gene: TRBJ1-2
D gene: -
CDR3 DNA: TGTGCCAGCAGGCCCGACGGACTAAACTATGGCTACACCTTC
CDR3 protein: CASRPDGLNYGYTF

clone size: -
V gene: TRBV19
J gene: TRBJ2-3
D gene: TRBD2
CDR3 DNA: TGTGCCAGTAGGAGAGAGCGGGAGGGATTAGCAGATACGCAGTATTTT
CDR3 protein: CASRREREGLADTQYF

clone size: -
V gene: TRBV27
J gene: TRBJ2-7
D gene: -
CDR3 DNA: TGTGCCAGCAGTTTCGGTCTCAGGTACGAGCAGTACTTC
CDR3 protein: CASSFGLRYEQYF

clone size: -
V gene: TRBV27
J gene: TRBJ1-2
D gene: TRBD1
CDR3 DNA: TGTGCCAGCAGTATGACAGGGATGTATAGCTATGGCTACACCTTC
CDR3 protein: CASSMTGMYSYGYTF

clone size: -
V gene: TRBV5-6
J gene: TRBJ2-7
D gene: -
CDR3 DNA: TGTGCCAGCAGCGCCTCGCGGGAGCAGTACTTC
CDR3 protein: CASSASREQYF

clone size: once
V gene: TRBV14
J gene: TRBJ2-6
D gene: -
CDR3 DNA: TGTGCCAGCAGCCAAGAGGGTTCCAGGGCACACTCTGGGGCCAACGTCCTGACTTTC
CDR3 protein: CASSQEGSRAHSGANVLTF

clone size: -
V gene: TRBV19
J gene: TRBJ2-5
D gene: -
CDR3 DNA: TGTGCCAGTAGTAGTGGCTACCTATCGGGAGAGACCCAGTACTTC
CDR3 protein: CASSSGYLSGETQYF

clone size: -
V gene: TRBV28
J gene: TRBJ2-1
D gene: TRBD2
CDR3 DNA: TGTGCCAGCAGCGTCACTAGCGGGAGGGCCAGGGATGAGCAGTTCTTC
CDR3 protein: CASSVTSGRARDEQFF

clone size: few
V gene: TRBV6-4
J gene: TRBJ2-2
D gene: -
CDR3 DNA: TGTGCCAGCAGTGACGGGGCGGAACCCGGGGAGCTGTTTTTT
CDR3 protein: CASSDGAEPGELFF

clone size: -
V gene: TRBV7-2
J gene: TRBJ1-1
D gene: TRBD1
CDR3 DNA: TGTGCCAGCAGCCGCCCCCAGGGGGGTACTGAAGCTTTCTTT
CDR3 protein: CASSRPQGGTEAFF

clone size: -
V gene: TRBV6-1
J gene: TRBJ1-2
D gene: -
CDR3 DNA: TGTGCCAGCAGTGCCCTACAGGGTTCGAACTATGGCTACACCTTC
CDR3 protein: CASSALQGSNYGYTF